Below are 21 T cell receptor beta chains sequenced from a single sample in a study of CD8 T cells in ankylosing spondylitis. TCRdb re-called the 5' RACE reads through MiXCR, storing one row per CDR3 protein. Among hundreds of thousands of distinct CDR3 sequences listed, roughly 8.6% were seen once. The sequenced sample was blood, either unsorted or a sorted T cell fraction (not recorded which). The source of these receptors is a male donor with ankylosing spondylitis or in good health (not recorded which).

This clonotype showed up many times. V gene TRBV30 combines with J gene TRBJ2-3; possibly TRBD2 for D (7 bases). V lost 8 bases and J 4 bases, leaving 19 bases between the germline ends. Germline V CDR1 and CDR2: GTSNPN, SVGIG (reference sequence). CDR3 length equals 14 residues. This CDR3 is CAARWGGPADTQYF. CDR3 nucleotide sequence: TGTGCCGCCAGATGGGGGGGGCCCGCAGATACGCAGTATTTT.

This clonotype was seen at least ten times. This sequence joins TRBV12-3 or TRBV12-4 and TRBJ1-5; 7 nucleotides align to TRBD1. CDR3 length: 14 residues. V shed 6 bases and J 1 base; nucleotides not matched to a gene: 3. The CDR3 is CASSSTGSNQPQHF. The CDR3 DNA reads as TGTGCCAGCAGCTCGACAGGGAGCAATCAGCCCCAGCATTTT.

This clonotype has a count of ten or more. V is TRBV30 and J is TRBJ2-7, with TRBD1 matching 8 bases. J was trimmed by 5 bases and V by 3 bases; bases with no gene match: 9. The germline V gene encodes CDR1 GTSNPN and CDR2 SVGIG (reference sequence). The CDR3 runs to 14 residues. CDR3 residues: CAWSFGQGGNEQYF. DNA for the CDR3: TGTGCCTGGAGCTTTGGACAGGGAGGTAACGAGCAGTACTTC. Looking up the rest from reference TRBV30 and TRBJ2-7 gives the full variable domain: SQTIHQWPATLVQPVGSPLSLECTVEGTSNPNLYWYRQAAGRGLQLLFYSVGIGQISSEVPQNLSASRPQDRQFILSSKKLLLSDSGFYLCAWSFGQGGNEQYFGPGTRLTVT.

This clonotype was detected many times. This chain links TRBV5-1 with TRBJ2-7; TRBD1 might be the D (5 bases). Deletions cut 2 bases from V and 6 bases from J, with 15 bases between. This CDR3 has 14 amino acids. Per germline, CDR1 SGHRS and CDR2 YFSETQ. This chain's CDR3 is CASSFLPTVPEQYF. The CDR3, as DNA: TGCGCCAGCAGCTTCCTACCGACAGTCCCCGAGCAGTACTTC.

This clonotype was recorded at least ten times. The CDR3 DNA follows: TGTGCCAGCAGTTCCCCCTCCGGGGTGGGCACAGATACGCAGTATTTT. It is translated as CASSSPSGVGTDTQYF. This chain joins TRBV27 and TRBJ2-3; possibly TRBD2 for D (5 bases). V shed 4 bases and J shed 1 base, with 15 bases lying between them. This CDR3 contains 16 residues. CDR1 is MNHEY, CDR2 SMNVEV, per germline (reference sequence).

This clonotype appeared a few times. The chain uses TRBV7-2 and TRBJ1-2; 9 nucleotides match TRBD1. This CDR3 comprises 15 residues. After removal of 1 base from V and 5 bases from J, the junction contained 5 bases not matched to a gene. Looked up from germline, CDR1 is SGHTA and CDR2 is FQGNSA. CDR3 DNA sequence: TGTGCCAGCAGCTTAGGGACAGGGGAAGGATATGGCTACACCTTC. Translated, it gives CASSLGTGEGYGYTF.

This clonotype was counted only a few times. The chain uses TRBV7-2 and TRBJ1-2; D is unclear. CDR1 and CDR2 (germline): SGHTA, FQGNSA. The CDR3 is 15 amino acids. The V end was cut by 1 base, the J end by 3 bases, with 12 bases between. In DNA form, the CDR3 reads TGTGCCAGCAGCTTAGTAGGCCCGGGGTACTATGGCTACACCTTC. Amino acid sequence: CASSLVGPGYYGYTF.

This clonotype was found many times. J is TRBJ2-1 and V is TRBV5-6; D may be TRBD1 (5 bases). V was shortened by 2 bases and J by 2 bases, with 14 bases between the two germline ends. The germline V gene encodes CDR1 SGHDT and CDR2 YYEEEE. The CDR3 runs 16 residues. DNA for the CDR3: TGTGCCAGCAGCTTCCCCGCCAGGGCGACCTACAATGAGCAGTTCTTC. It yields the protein CASSFPARATYNEQFF.

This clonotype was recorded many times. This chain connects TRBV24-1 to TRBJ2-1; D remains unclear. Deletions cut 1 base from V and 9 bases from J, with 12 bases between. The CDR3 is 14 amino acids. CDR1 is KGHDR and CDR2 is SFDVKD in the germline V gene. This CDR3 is CATSDFPRQAEQFF. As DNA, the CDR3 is TGTGCCACCAGTGATTTCCCCCGGCAGGCTGAGCAGTTCTTC.

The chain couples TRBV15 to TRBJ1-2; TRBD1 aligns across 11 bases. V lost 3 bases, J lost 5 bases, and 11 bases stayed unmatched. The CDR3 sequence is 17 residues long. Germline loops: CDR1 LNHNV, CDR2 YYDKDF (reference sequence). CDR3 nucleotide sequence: TGTGCCACCAGCAGTCCGGACAGGGGGCATCACGATTATGGCTACACCTTC. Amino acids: CATSSPDRGHHDYGYTF.

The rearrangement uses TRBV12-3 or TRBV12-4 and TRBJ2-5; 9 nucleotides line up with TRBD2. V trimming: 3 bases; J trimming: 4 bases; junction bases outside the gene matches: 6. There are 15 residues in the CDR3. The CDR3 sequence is CASSLFSGSRETQYF. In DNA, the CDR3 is TGTGCCAGCAGTTTGTTTAGCGGGAGCCGAGAGACCCAGTACTTC.

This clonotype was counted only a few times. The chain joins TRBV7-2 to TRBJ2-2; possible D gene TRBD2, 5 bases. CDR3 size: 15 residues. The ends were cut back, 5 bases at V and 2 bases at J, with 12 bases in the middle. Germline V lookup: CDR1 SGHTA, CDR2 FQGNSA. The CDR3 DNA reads TGTGCCAGCAGCAAGAAAGGGAGTAACACCGGGGAGCTGTTTTTT. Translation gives CASSKKGSNTGELFF.

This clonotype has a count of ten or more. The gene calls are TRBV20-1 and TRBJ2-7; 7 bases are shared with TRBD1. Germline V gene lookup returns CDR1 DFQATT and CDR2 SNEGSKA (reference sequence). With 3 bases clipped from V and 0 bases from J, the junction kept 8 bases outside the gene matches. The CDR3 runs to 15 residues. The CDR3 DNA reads TGCAGTGCTAGGCTACAGGGGCCTCTCTCCTACGAGCAGTACTTC. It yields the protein CSARLQGPLSYEQYF.

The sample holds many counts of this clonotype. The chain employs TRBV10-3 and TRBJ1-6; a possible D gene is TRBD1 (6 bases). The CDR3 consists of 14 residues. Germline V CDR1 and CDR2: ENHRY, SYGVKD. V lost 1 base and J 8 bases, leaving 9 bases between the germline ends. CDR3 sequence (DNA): TGTGCCATCAGTGAGTGGGCAGGGGATTCACCCCTCCACTTT. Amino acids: CAISEWAGDSPLHF.

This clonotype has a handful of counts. The CDR3 is CASSQDRGGLQPQHF. As DNA, the CDR3 is TGTGCCAGCAGCCAAGATCGAGGAGGGCTACAGCCCCAGCATTTT. The chain has TRBV4-2 and TRBJ1-5; D remains unclear. This CDR3 contains 15 residues. V was shortened by 0 bases and J by 7 bases, with 13 bases between the two germline ends. CDR1 is LGHNA, CDR2 YNFKEQ, per germline.

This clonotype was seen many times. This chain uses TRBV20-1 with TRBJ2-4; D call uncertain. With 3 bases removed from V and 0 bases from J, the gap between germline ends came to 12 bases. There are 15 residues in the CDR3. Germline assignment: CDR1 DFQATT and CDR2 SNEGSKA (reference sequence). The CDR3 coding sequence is TGCAGTGCTAGGACCCGACCGATAGCCAAAAACATTCAGTACTTC. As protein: CSARTRPIAKNIQYF.

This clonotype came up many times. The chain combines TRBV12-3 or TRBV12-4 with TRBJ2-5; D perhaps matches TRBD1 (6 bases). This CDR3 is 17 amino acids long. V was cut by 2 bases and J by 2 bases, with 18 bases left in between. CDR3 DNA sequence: TGTGCCAGCAGTTTACGACACAGTGGACAGAAACAAGAGACCCAGTACTTC. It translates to CASSLRHSGQKQETQYF.

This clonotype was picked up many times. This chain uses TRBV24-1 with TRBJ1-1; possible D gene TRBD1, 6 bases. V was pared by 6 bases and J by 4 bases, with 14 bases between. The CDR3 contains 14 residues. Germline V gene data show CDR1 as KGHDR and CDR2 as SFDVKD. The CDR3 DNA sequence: TGTGCCACCAGTAGGGGGGGGTGGGGCACTGAAGCTTTCTTT. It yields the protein CATSRGGWGTEAFF.

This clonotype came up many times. The CDR3 sequence: CSVEKLNTEAFF. CDR3 DNA: TGCAGCGTTGAGAAGCTGAACACTGAAGCTTTCTTT. V and J are TRBV29-1 and TRBJ1-1; D remains ambiguous. V was clipped by 3 bases and J by 0 bases, with 5 bases between them. The CDR3 consists of 12 residues. Germline loops: CDR1 SQVTM, CDR2 ANQGSEA.

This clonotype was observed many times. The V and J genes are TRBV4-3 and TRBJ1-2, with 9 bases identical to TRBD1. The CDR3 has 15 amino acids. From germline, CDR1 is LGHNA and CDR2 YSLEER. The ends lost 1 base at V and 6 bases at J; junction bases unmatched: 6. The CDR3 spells CASSQVGDRVNGYTF. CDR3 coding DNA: TGCGCCAGCAGCCAAGTCGGGGACAGGGTTAATGGCTACACCTTC.

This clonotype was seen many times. In nucleotides, the CDR3 is TGTGCCAGCAGTTACGTGACTGGAGGTGGCAATGAGCAGTTCTTC. Protein sequence: CASSYVTGGGNEQFF. The genes are TRBV6-2 or TRBV6-3 and TRBJ2-1, with D possibly matching TRBD2 (5 bases). Germline CDR1 and CDR2: MNHEY and SVGEGT. The CDR3 covers 15 residues. Trimming removed 2 bases from V and 6 bases from J, with 14 bases in between.